Below are 27 T cell receptor beta chains sequenced from a single sample in a study of cytomegalovirus exposure and HLA in healthy donors. The PCR made use of 60 Vbeta and 13 Jbeta primers. Produced via immunoSEQ multiplex PCR; TCRdb's table is partial and in-frame only. Of hundreds of thousands of clones in the sample, about 75% were seen once. The sample consisted of PBMCs. These receptors all stem from a male donor in good health and CMV-seronegative.

This chain joins TRBV6-5 and TRBJ2-3; 7 bases line up with TRBD1. Per the germline V gene, CDR1 is MNHEY and CDR2 is SVGAGI. The CDR3 contains 15 residues. V was pared by 7 bases and J by 2 bases, with 9 bases of the junction left unmatched. The CDR3 DNA reads as TGTGCCAGCAAAATCCAAGGGGGCCCCACAGATACGCAGTATTTT. It is translated as CASKIQGGPTDTQYF.

The gene calls are TRBV5-1 and TRBJ2-3; a weak D match, TRBD2 (5 bases). Per the germline V gene, CDR1 is SGHRS and CDR2 is YFSETQ. CDR3 length: 16 residues. V was cut by 0 bases and J by 5 bases, with 16 bases left in between. For the CDR3, the DNA is TGCGCCAGCAGCTTGGGGCTAGCCGTATTGGGAGATACGCAGTATTTT. It encodes CASSLGLAVLGDTQYF.

This chain links TRBV10-2 with TRBJ2-5, with 10 bases aligning to TRBD2. J lost 4 bases, V lost 5 bases, and 7 bases had no gene match. The CDR3 is made up of 15 amino acids. The V gene's germline CDR1 is WSHSY and CDR2 SAAADI. The CDR3 is CASSPLAGVGETQYF. As DNA, the CDR3 is TGCGCCAGCAGTCCGCTAGCGGGGGTTGGAGAGACCCAGTACTTC.

This chain links TRBV6-4 with TRBJ2-7, with TRBD1 matching over 9 bases. This CDR3 is built from 16 residues. V lost 4 bases to trimming and J lost 1 base; unmatched junction nucleotides: 8. From germline, CDR1 is MRHNA and CDR2 SNTAGT. The CDR3 coding sequence is TGTGCCAGCAGTGGACCTGGACAGGGGAAATCCTACGAGCAGTACTTC. It translates to CASSGPGQGKSYEQYF.

CDR3 nucleotide sequence: TGTGCCAGCAGCCCTCGGACAGTGTCCTACAATGAGCAGTTCTTC. It translates to CASSPRTVSYNEQFF. This sequence joins TRBV11-2 and TRBJ2-1, with D possibly matching TRBD1 (6 bases). Germline V gives CDR1 SGHAT, CDR2 FQNNGV. Trimming left V 5 bases short and J 1 base short, with 12 bases between. The CDR3 runs 15 residues.

This chain connects TRBV10-3 to TRBJ2-7; TRBD1 matches at 7 bases. V was clipped by 6 bases and J by 0 bases; unmatched bases: 5. This CDR3 region has 14 residues. Per the germline V gene, CDR1 is ENHRY and CDR2 is SYGVKD. Written as DNA, the CDR3 is TGTGCCATCAGGAGAGGGGACAGCTCCTACGAGCAGTACTTC. Encoded protein: CAIRRGDSSYEQYF.

J is TRBJ1-6 and V is TRBV13, with D possibly TRBD1 on 5 matching bases. Trimming left V 5 bases short and J 1 base short, with 9 bases between. The CDR3 extends over 15 amino acids. Germline lookup yields CDR1 PRHDT and CDR2 FYEKMQ (reference sequence). CDR3: CASSEPGSYNSPLHF. The DNA of the CDR3 is TGTGCCAGCAGCGAACCAGGGTCCTATAATTCACCCCTCCACTTT.

V is TRBV6-5 and J is TRBJ1-5; D is ambiguous. V lost 5 bases to trimming and J lost 5 bases, with 10 bases between them. The CDR3 loop spans 13 amino acids. Germline CDR1 is MNHEY and CDR2 is SVGAGI. CDR3 nucleotide sequence: TGTGCCAGCAGTAGAGGGTTCCATCAGCCCCAGCATTTT. Translation gives CASSRGFHQPQHF.

The chain uses TRBV19 and TRBJ2-7, with TRBD1 as a possible D gene (6 bases). Trimming pared 4 bases from V and 7 bases from J, leaving 14 bases between. The CDR3 is 13 residues long. Germline loops: CDR1 LNHDA, CDR2 SQIVND (reference sequence). CDR3 coding DNA: TGTGCCAGTAGTACGGACAGTGAGGGGGAGCAGTACTTC. It is translated as CASSTDSEGEQYF.

This clone appeared a single time. This chain connects TRBV4-3 to TRBJ1-4, with D unresolved. Germline CDR1 reads LGHNA; CDR2 reads YSLEER. This CDR3 is built from 15 residues. The V gene lost 0 bases and the J gene lost 8 bases, with 13 bases spanning the gap. CDR3: CASSQDWRTWEKLFF. The CDR3 nucleotides are TGCGCCAGCAGCCAAGATTGGAGGACCTGGGAAAAACTGTTTTTT.

This chain connects TRBV6-5 to TRBJ2-2; 9 nucleotides align to TRBD1. Trimming cost V 2 bases and J 3 bases; bases outside gene matches: 4. CDR3 length: 16 amino acids. Germline V gene sequence: CDR1 MNHEY, CDR2 SVGAGI. CDR3 in DNA: TGTGCCAGCAGTTACATGGGACAGGGTTACACCGGGGAGCTGTTTTTT. This sequence encodes CASSYMGQGYTGELFF.

The chain recombines TRBV7-3 with TRBJ2-3; D is ambiguous. The CDR3 contains 14 residues. Trimming cost V 5 bases and J 3 bases, with 12 bases left between them. Looked up from germline, CDR1 is SGHTA and CDR2 is FQGTGA. The CDR3 nucleotides are TGTGCCAGCAGCCCAGGTCAGCTAACAGATACGCAGTATTTT. It encodes CASSPGQLTDTQYF.

This clone was counted once. The genes are TRBV15 and TRBJ1-5; unclear D gene. The CDR3 is 13 residues long. Trimming took 1 base from V and 2 from J, leaving 3 bases between them. The germline V gene has CDR1 LNHNV and CDR2 YYDKDF (reference sequence). The CDR3 loop is CATSRGGNQPQHF. The DNA of the CDR3 is TGTGCCACCAGCAGAGGAGGCAATCAGCCCCAGCATTTT.

J is TRBJ2-4 and V is TRBV30; maybe TRBD2 (5 bases). The V end was cut by 3 bases, the J end by 0 bases, with 12 bases between. The length of the CDR3 is 15 residues. Germline CDR1 is GTSNPN and CDR2 is SVGIG (reference sequence). The CDR3 loop is CAWREAYLAKNIQYF. CDR3 sequence (DNA): TGTGCCTGGAGGGAGGCTTACTTAGCCAAAAACATTCAGTACTTC.

This clone was counted between two and nine times. The V gene is TRBV15, the J gene TRBJ2-5; possibly TRBD2 for D (6 bases). The germline CDR1 and CDR2 sequences are LNHNV and YYDKDF (reference sequence). V shed 6 bases and J shed 5 bases, with 16 bases lying between them. This CDR3 comprises 14 residues. CDR3 DNA: TGTGCCACCAGTAACCGGGAGATTTCGGAGACCCAGTACTTC. It yields the protein CATSNREISETQYF.

The chain carries TRBV10-2 and TRBJ2-5, with D perhaps matching TRBD1 (5 bases). The CDR3 is 14 residues long. Germline-derived CDR1 and CDR2 are WSHSY and SAAADI. The germline V and J ends were trimmed by 0 bases and 5 bases, with 10 bases remaining between them. The DNA for the CDR3 is TGCGCCAGCAGTGAGTCGGGGCGCCGTGAGACCCAGTACTTC. Amino acids: CASSESGRRETQYF.

The chain uses TRBV30 and TRBJ1-3, with D possibly being TRBD1 (5 bases). The V end was cut by 4 bases, the J end by 2 bases, with 12 bases between. Looked up from germline, CDR1 is GTSNPN and CDR2 is SVGIG (reference sequence). CDR3 length: 14 amino acids. The CDR3 sequence: CAWNMGEAGNTIYF. CDR3 DNA: TGTGCCTGGAATATGGGGGAGGCTGGAAACACCATATATTTT.

V usage is TRBV7-3 and J usage is TRBJ2-1; maybe TRBD1 (7 bases). This CDR3 region has 16 residues. Trimming took off 3 bases at V and 1 base at J, with 13 bases between the two ends. Germline V gives CDR1 SGHTA, CDR2 FQGTGA. The CDR3 DNA follows: TGTGCCAGCAGCTTCCAGGGGGGCTCTTCCTACAATGAGCAGTTCTTC. It translates to CASSFQGGSSYNEQFF.

The chain combines TRBV7-2 with TRBJ2-2, with D perhaps matching TRBD1 (5 bases). The V and J ends lost 2 bases and 0 bases respectively, with 7 bases between them. Germline assignment: CDR1 SGHTA and CDR2 FQGNSA. The CDR3 extends over 15 amino acids. The CDR3: CASSLQGPNTGELFF. In DNA, the CDR3 is TGTGCCAGCAGCTTACAGGGCCCGAACACCGGGGAGCTGTTTTTT. Looking up the rest from reference TRBV7-2 and TRBJ2-2 gives the full variable domain: GAGVSQSPSNKVTEKGKDVELRCDPISGHTALYWYRQSLGQGLEFLIYFQGNSAPDKSGLPSDRFSAERTGGSVSTLTIQRTQQEDSAVYLCASSLQGPNTGELFFGEGSRLTVL.

This chain joins TRBV28 and TRBJ1-3, with 12 nucleotides matching TRBD1. The CDR3 loop spans 16 amino acids. J gave up 3 bases and V 4 bases, and 4 bases lay outside the gene matches. The germline V gene has CDR1 MDHEN and CDR2 SYDVKM. The CDR3 spells CASSSGQGAVGNTIYF. The CDR3 DNA is TGTGCCAGCAGTTCGGGACAGGGGGCCGTTGGAAACACCATATATTTT.

The chain employs TRBV7-2 and TRBJ2-5; 11 positions agree with TRBD2. The J call is uncertain, as TRBJ2-7 better fits the DNA end. Germline CDR1 reads SGHTA; CDR2 reads FQGNSA. The CDR3 is 15 amino acids. In nucleotides, the CDR3 is TGTGCCAGCAGCGGAACTAGCGGGAGAATATACGAGCAGTACTTC. Amino acids: CASSGTSGRIYEQYF.

The chain links TRBV7-2 to TRBJ2-1; TRBD2 aligns across 12 bases. CDR3 size: 16 residues. CDR1 and CDR2 (germline): SGHTA, FQGNSA. Trimming took 1 base from V and 10 from J; bases not matched to a gene: 8. This chain's CDR3 is CASSLEGSSGRGEQFF. The CDR3 DNA reads TGTGCCAGCAGCTTAGAGGGGTCTAGCGGGAGGGGAGAGCAGTTCTTC. Filled out from reference TRBV7-2 and TRBJ2-1, the complete variable domain reads GAGVSQSPSNKVTEKGKDVELRCDPISGHTALYWYRQSLGQGLEFLIYFQGNSAPDKSGLPSDRFSAERTGGSVSTLTIQRTQQEDSAVYLCASSLEGSSGRGEQFFGPGTRLTVL.

This clone was observed a single time. This chain connects TRBV18 to TRBJ1-2, with D possibly being TRBD1 (5 bases). V lost 4 bases to trimming and J lost 3 bases, with 15 bases between them. CDR3 length equals 15 residues. Germline CDR1 KGHSH, CDR2 LQKENI. The CDR3 sequence is CASSLQDKIYYGYTF. The CDR3 region has the DNA TGTGCCAGCTCACTCCAGGACAAAATATACTATGGCTACACCTTC.

The chain has TRBV6-1 and TRBJ2-7; D remains unclear. V was shortened by 2 bases and J by 7 bases, with 6 bases between the two germline ends. CDR1 MNHNS and CDR2 SASEGT come from the germline V gene. The CDR3 is 11 residues long. The CDR3 reads CASSELGEQYF. CDR3 DNA sequence: TGTGCCAGCAGTGAACTAGGAGAGCAGTACTTC.

The genes are TRBV28 and TRBJ1-2; D is unresolved. This CDR3 contains 14 residues. Deletions cut 1 base from V and 4 bases from J, with 10 bases between. Germline CDR1 is MDHEN and CDR2 is SYDVKM. CDR3 amino acids: CASSLLAGIYGYTF. The CDR3 DNA follows: TGTGCCAGCAGTTTATTGGCAGGAATCTATGGCTACACCTTC.

The rearrangement joins TRBV18 to TRBJ1-3; tentative D call: TRBD1 (5 bases). The CDR3 length is 14 residues. Germline-derived CDR1 and CDR2 are KGHSH and LQKENI. Trimming left V 7 bases short and J 0 bases short, with 10 bases between. CDR3 protein: CASCQGVSGNTIYF. CDR3 nucleotides: TGTGCCAGCTGTCAGGGCGTCTCTGGAAACACCATATATTTT.

This clone was detected only a few times. The CDR3 reads CASSWMGQPTSYEQYF. CDR3 nucleotides: TGCGCCAGCAGCTGGATGGGACAGCCCACCTCCTACGAGCAGTACTTC. The V and J genes are TRBV5-1 and TRBJ2-7; 7 bases map to TRBD1. Germline trimming cut 3 bases from V and 0 bases from J; bases unmatched to any gene: 9. CDR1 SGHRS and CDR2 YFSETQ come from the germline V gene. The CDR3 has 16 residues.